Given below is one T cell receptor (beta chain) in context. Its specificity is unknown. The data are from a study of T cell responses to AZD1222 COVID-19 vaccine. Broader study findings: Only six or seven AZD1222 recipients were seropositive at baseline. There were mostly white British donors and more females than males, and clonal diversity was possibly underestimated. Recipients of two AZD1222 doses showed rising Spike-specific TCR breadth and depth. Without day 14 samples, only post-peak T cell repertoires were studied.

This CDR3 contains 17 residues. The junction had 8 bases not matched to a gene; V was cut back by 5 bases and J by 1 base. Germline CDR1 and CDR2: LNHNV and YYDKDF (reference sequence). Sequencing used immunoSEQ multiplex PCR; TCRdb keeps in-frame clones, though not all of them. The table includes fewer than 90,000 clones, around nine tenths detected once. This sequence originates from an adult who received the AZD1222 COVID-19 vaccine. The sample consisted of peripheral blood, taken 28 days after the second AZD1222 dose. The V gene is TRBV15, the J gene TRBJ1-3; 10 bases agree with TRBD1. CDR3 in DNA: TGTGCCACCAGCGGGAGGACAGGGGGATATTCTGGAAACACCATATATTTT. This sequence encodes CATSGRTGGYSGNTIYF.